These 15 T cell receptor beta chains originate from one sample sequenced in a study of shared clonotypes between healthy human individuals. Profiling relied on immunoSEQ multiplex PCR, and the TCRdb table lists in-frame clones only, not all of them. This sample has roughly 770,000 clones, with around 96% found just once. Only CD45RO-negative cells positively selected for CCR7 counted as naive CD8 cells, so terminally differentiated effector memory CD45RA+ cells were excluded. Input material: naive CD8+ T cells sorted from blood. These receptors were taken from a man aged 25-45 years in good health.

Concerning this clone: Other DNA sequences of this sample code for an identical CDR3. The V gene is TRBV14, the J gene TRBJ2-1; D call uncertain. This CDR3 has 11 residues. Germline V gene sequence: CDR1 SGHDN, CDR2 FVKESK. V was trimmed by 3 bases and J by 4 bases, leaving 1 base between them. Here the CDR3 DNA reads TGTGCCAGCAGCCAGTACAATGAGCAGTTCTTC. The encoded protein is CASSQYNEQFF.

V is TRBV7-9 and J is TRBJ2-5, with unresolved D. There are 15 residues in the CDR3. Germline-derived CDR1 and CDR2 are SEHNR and FQNEAQ (reference sequence). V was clipped by 5 bases and J by 4 bases, with 17 bases between them. CDR3 in amino acids: CASSPPSHRRETQYF. The CDR3 DNA reads TGTGCCAGCAGCCCCCCCAGCCATCGTCGAGAGACCCAGTACTTC.

The chain recombines TRBV7-9 with TRBJ1-4; D is unclear. V lost 4 bases to trimming and J lost 6 bases, with 15 bases between them. The CDR3 has 15 residues. The germline V gene encodes CDR1 SEHNR and CDR2 FQNEAQ (reference sequence). CDR3 protein: CASSSTDLGDEKLFF. DNA for the CDR3: TGTGCCAGCAGCTCTACGGACCTGGGCGATGAAAAACTGTTTTTT.

Here the CDR3 DNA reads TGTGCCAGCAGTGAAGCTGTGATGAACTATGGCTACACCTTC. It encodes CASSEAVMNYGYTF. This chain links TRBV6-1 with TRBJ1-2; D gene unclear. Germline CDR1 reads MNHNS; CDR2 reads SASEGT. The CDR3 runs to 14 residues. The ends were cut back, 0 bases at V and 2 bases at J, with 7 bases in the middle.

The chain uses TRBV7-9 and TRBJ2-1; 7 bases fit TRBD2. Unmatched junction bases numbered 6, after V lost 4 bases and J lost 0 bases. CDR1 is SEHNR, CDR2 FQNEAQ, per germline (reference sequence). The CDR3 sequence is 16 residues long. The CDR3 sequence is CASSSLAPSSYNEQFF. The CDR3 nucleotides are TGTGCCAGCAGCTCACTAGCGCCCAGCTCCTACAATGAGCAGTTCTTC.

The V call is TRBV7-8, the J call TRBJ1-1; the D is unclear. The CDR3 runs to 15 residues. The germline CDR1 and CDR2 sequences are SGHVS and FQNEAQ. Between the trimmed V and J ends, which lost 1 base and 0 bases, there was a span of 9 bases. The CDR3 DNA reads TGTGCCAGCAGCTTAGAAAGGGCGGTGAACACTGAAGCTTTCTTT. This sequence encodes CASSLERAVNTEAFF.

The V gene is TRBV2, the J gene TRBJ2-7, with TRBD1 matching over 7 bases. Germline V gene lookup returns CDR1 SNHLY and CDR2 FYNNEI. This CDR3 comprises 13 residues. V was pared by 8 bases and J by 6 bases, with 10 bases of the junction left unmatched. CDR3 sequence (DNA): TGTGCCAGCGAGGGGGACAGCCTCTTCGAGCAGTACTTC. Amino acid sequence: CASEGDSLFEQYF.

The V gene is TRBV5-1, the J gene TRBJ2-3; D may be TRBD2 (5 bases). Looked up from germline, CDR1 is SGHRS and CDR2 is YFSETQ. V lost 0 bases and J lost 1, with 15 bases in between. The CDR3 is 17 residues long. The CDR3 is CASSLDLALAGTDTQYF. CDR3 DNA: TGCGCCAGCAGCTTGGATCTAGCCCTGGCGGGCACAGATACGCAGTATTTT.

This chain links TRBV25-1 with TRBJ1-1, with unresolved D. Per germline, CDR1 MGHDK and CDR2 SYGVNS. The CDR3 extends over 11 amino acids. V dropped 5 bases and J dropped 6 bases, with 7 bases sitting between them. DNA of the CDR3: TGTGCCAGCAGTTCGCCCCCTGAAGCTTTCTTT. It codes for CASSSPPEAFF.

V and J are TRBV9 and TRBJ2-7; D unclear. The germline V and J ends were trimmed by 0 bases and 5 bases, with 15 bases remaining between them. Germline CDR1 and CDR2: SGDLS and YYNGEE. The CDR3 spans 15 residues. This CDR3 is CASSVEGTVTDEQYF. The CDR3 DNA is TGTGCCAGCAGCGTAGAGGGAACGGTAACCGACGAGCAGTACTTC. Full variable domain (missing parts from reference TRBV9 and TRBJ2-7): DSGVTQTPKHLITATGQRVTLRCSPRSGDLSVYWYQQSLDQGLQFLIQYYNGEERAKGNILERFSAQQFPDLHSELNLSSLELGDSALYFCASSVEGTVTDEQYFGPGTRLTVT.

The chain carries TRBV7-9 and TRBJ1-1; D remains unclear. Germline CDR1 reads SEHNR; CDR2 reads FQNEAQ (reference sequence). V was shortened by 5 bases and J by 9 bases, with 10 bases between the two germline ends. The CDR3 is made up of 11 amino acids. The CDR3 coding sequence is TGTGCCAGCAGCCCCCCTGGGAAAGCTTTCTTT. It yields the protein CASSPPGKAFF.

The CDR3 loop is CASSERGRGPYNEQFF. DNA for the CDR3: TGCGCCAGCAGTGAGAGGGGGCGGGGTCCCTACAATGAGCAGTTCTTC. The chain couples TRBV10-2 to TRBJ2-1; TRBD1 might be the D (7 bases). In germline, CDR1 is WSHSY, CDR2 SAAADI. Trimming left V 2 bases short and J 2 bases short, with 13 bases between. CDR3 length: 16 amino acids.

This clone turned up a few times. The V call is TRBV27, the J call TRBJ1-2; no clear D. Trimming took 6 bases from V and 4 from J, leaving 24 bases between them. The CDR3 loop spans 17 amino acids. Germline V CDR1 and CDR2: MNHEY, SMNVEV (reference sequence). Here the CDR3 reads CASSPELADGDSYGYTF. The CDR3 DNA is TGTGCCAGCAGCCCTGAGCTCGCGGACGGAGATTCCTATGGCTACACCTTC.

V and J are TRBV27 and TRBJ2-7; D remains unclear. The CDR3 runs 13 residues. The germline CDR1 and CDR2 sequences are MNHEY and SMNVEV (reference sequence). Trimming left V 6 bases short and J 0 bases short, with 9 bases between. The chain's CDR3 is CASSRFDSYEQYF. Here the CDR3 DNA reads TGTGCCAGCAGCCGATTTGACTCCTACGAGCAGTACTTC.

The rearrangement uses TRBV9 and TRBJ1-2; TRBD1 matches at 7 bases. The J segment lost 4 bases and the V segment lost 4 bases, leaving 10 bases of the junction unmatched. The CDR3 runs 15 residues. Germline CDR1 SGDLS, CDR2 YYNGEE. CDR3 sequence: CASSIGQAPSYGYTF. The CDR3 bases are TGTGCCAGCAGCATCGGACAGGCACCTTCCTATGGCTACACCTTC.